These T cell receptor beta chains were read from a single sample in a study of cytomegalovirus exposure and HLA in healthy donors. Using immunoSEQ multiplex PCR, the repertoire was profiled, and TCRdb retains in-frame clones only, with some absent. This sample yields around 150,000 clones, of which over 75% are seen a single time; 2% to 3% belongs to the top ten. Material for sequencing was PBMCs. The receptor source for this set is a man in his forties or fifties in good health and CMV-seronegative. Both conserved end residues are part of each CDR3.

v_call cdr3_aa
TRBV5-4 CASSPPRSRANYGYTF
TRBV5-1 CASSLDGSWQPQHF
TRBV30 CACDSTVGYTF
TRBV5-8 CASSFDRAHEQYF
TRBV20-1 CSASLREQYF
TRBV5-1 CASSLPTGKDTQYF
TRBV6-5 CASSYTRQASEKLFF
TRBV5-4 CASSLAGGVGGEQYF
TRBV5-1 CASSRGLETQYF
TRBV28 CASSLRERNTEAFF
TRBV28 CASSPKQGYTF
TRBV28 CASTLGQENEKLFF
TRBV21-1 CARDRGRNTEAFF
TRBV19 CASSARDRPTYEQYF
TRBV19 CASRRTGEGNQPQHF
TRBV5-8 CASSWPGHSNQPQHF
TRBV7-9 CASSNTGNQPQHF
TRBV28 CASRYSNTGELFF
TRBV19 CASSIDRGRGGAVGQPQHF
TRBV2 CASSAEANEKLFF
TRBV5-1 CASSNGGQGNEQFF
TRBV25-1 CASSTRTGTSEQQYF
TRBV5-6 CASSPQPGHKTTEAFF
TRBV5-6 CASSKPGSLFYEQYF
TRBV5-5 CASSAILAGGNTGELFF
TRBV19 CASSTQGGTEAFF
TRBV28 CAGRHERTPLSGNTIYF